Each of the 20 T cell receptor beta chains below was sequenced from the same sample in a study of a mutant IDH1 vaccine in newly diagnosed glioma. No antigen has been identified for these receptors. Time point noted: week 23, last vaccination. Topical imiquimod was applied with each vaccine dose, which held 300 ug of mutant IDH1 20-mer peptide. Measured with immunoSEQ multiplex PCR; TCRdb has only the in-frame clones, and not every one. The sample gives tens of thousands of clones, about 76% of which show up once; approximately 5.3% is in the top ten. Here the sequenced sample was PBMCs, taken from a glioma patient whose treatment included an IDH1 peptide vaccine. These receptors were obtained from a man aged 50 to 60 with glioma.

V is TRBV4-3 and J is TRBJ2-1; D is uncertain. Germline V gene lookup returns CDR1 LGHNA and CDR2 YSLEER. Trimming removed 1 base from V and 8 bases from J, with 12 bases in between. The CDR3 is made up of 14 amino acids. This CDR3 is CASSQVGSDHEQFF. CDR3 DNA: TGCGCCAGCAGCCAAGTAGGGTCCGACCATGAGCAGTTCTTC.

J is TRBJ1-5 and V is TRBV7-9; TRBD1 matches at 7 bases. Trimming removed 1 base from V and 15 bases from J; junction bases left unmatched: 9. CDR3 length: 13 residues. Germline V gene sequence: CDR1 SEHNR, CDR2 FQNEAQ (reference sequence). The CDR3 protein is CASSLEWAGGLHF. The CDR3 nucleotides read TGTGCCAGCAGCTTAGAATGGGCAGGGGGATTGCATTTT.

This sequence joins TRBV19 and TRBJ1-5; D not certain. The germline V gene has CDR1 LNHDA and CDR2 SQIVND (reference sequence). This CDR3 has 16 amino acids. Trimming removed 2 bases from V and 0 bases from J, with 11 bases in between. This chain's CDR3 is CASSINVGISNQPQHF. In nucleotides, the CDR3 is TGTGCCAGTAGTATAAACGTGGGGATTAGCAATCAGCCCCAGCATTTT.

This sequence joins TRBV5-1 and TRBJ2-7; 10 nucleotides agree with TRBD1. This CDR3 has 13 amino acids. Germline V CDR1 and CDR2: SGHRS, YFSETQ. The junction had 2 bases not matched to a gene; V was cut back by 4 bases and J by 4 bases. CDR3 bases: TGCGCCAGCAGCGGGGGACAGGGGTACGAGCAGTACTTC. Translation: CASSGGQGYEQYF.

The chain combines TRBV5-6 with TRBJ2-7; 9 bases align to TRBD2. V was clipped by 5 bases and J by 3 bases; unmatched bases: 6. CDR3 length: 14 residues. Germline V gene sequence: CDR1 SGHDT, CDR2 YYEEEE. Here the CDR3 reads CASSPGTSHYEQYF. DNA for the CDR3: TGTGCCAGCAGTCCCGGGACTAGCCACTACGAGCAGTACTTC.

The chain uses TRBV19 and TRBJ2-2; D unclear. The CDR3 extends over 13 amino acids. V was pared by 1 base and J by 5 bases, with 5 bases between. Germline V lookup: CDR1 LNHDA, CDR2 SQIVND (reference sequence). CDR3 in DNA: TGTGCCAGTAGTATAGGGTATACCGGGGAGCTGTTTTTT. This encodes CASSIGYTGELFF.

V and J are TRBV5-1 and TRBJ1-4; the D gene is possibly TRBD1 (5 bases). The CDR3 sequence is 16 residues long. The germline V gene has CDR1 SGHRS and CDR2 YFSETQ. Trimming shortened V by 3 bases and J by 7 bases, and 19 bases separated the two germline ends. The CDR3 DNA follows: TGCGCCAGCAGCTCCTCCGGGACCCTGGACGGTGAAAAACTGTTTTTT. Protein: CASSSSGTLDGEKLFF.

V is TRBV7-2 and J is TRBJ1-1; 8 bases are shared with TRBD1. CDR3 size: 13 residues. V was clipped by 3 bases and J by 7 bases; unmatched bases: 4. Germline loops: CDR1 SGHTA, CDR2 FQGNSA. The CDR3 region has the DNA TGTGCCAGCAGCTTTGGACAGGGCGTTGAAGCTTTCTTT. Encoded protein: CASSFGQGVEAFF.

The rearrangement uses TRBV4-3 and TRBJ2-4; D may be TRBD1 or TRBD2 (5 bases each). From germline, CDR1 is LGHNA and CDR2 YSLEER. V was trimmed by 4 bases and J by 10 bases, leaving 14 bases between them. The CDR3 loop spans 13 amino acids. CDR3 residues: CASSRGPRTIQYF. As DNA, the CDR3 is TGCGCCAGCAGCCGGGGACCGAGAACGATTCAGTACTTC.

The chain joins TRBV6-5 to TRBJ1-1; TRBD1 is a possible D gene (6 bases). This CDR3 contains 14 residues. Trimming took 5 bases from V and 0 from J, leaving 10 bases between them. Germline CDR1 is MNHEY and CDR2 is SVGAGI. The CDR3 nucleotides are TGTGCCAGCAGTCCTGGGGACATGAACACTGAAGCTTTCTTT. Amino acids: CASSPGDMNTEAFF.

The chain has TRBV6-1 and TRBJ1-1; 7 bases are a match to TRBD1. J gave up 6 bases and V 2 bases, and 15 bases lay outside the gene matches. CDR1 is MNHNS, CDR2 SASEGT, per germline. CDR3 length: 17 amino acids. The CDR3 region is CASSEFSQGVSRSEAFF. In nucleotides, the CDR3 is TGTGCCAGCAGTGAATTTAGCCAGGGGGTCTCACGATCTGAAGCTTTCTTT.

The chain employs TRBV6-5 and TRBJ2-5; 11 bases line up with TRBD2. CDR1 and CDR2 (germline): MNHEY, SVGAGI. The CDR3 spans 16 residues. The V segment lost 4 bases and the J segment 1 base; nucleotides outside the gene matches: 5. CDR3 residues: CASSLALAGGQETQYF. For the CDR3, the DNA is TGTGCCAGCAGTTTGGCGCTAGCGGGGGGCCAAGAGACCCAGTACTTC.

CDR3 protein: CASSLSGVRGYTF. The CDR3 bases are TGCGCCAGCAGCCTCTCAGGGGTGAGGGGCTACACCTTC. The V call is TRBV4-3, the J call TRBJ1-2; possibly TRBD1 for D (6 bases). Germline CDR1 is LGHNA and CDR2 is YSLEER. The CDR3 totals 13 residues. Trimming took off 4 bases at V and 8 bases at J, with 14 bases between the two ends.

The rearrangement links TRBV6-6 to TRBJ1-4, with D possibly being TRBD1 (6 bases). CDR1 and CDR2 (germline): MNHNY, SVGAGI (reference sequence). The CDR3 sequence is 16 residues long. V was clipped by 5 bases and J by 5 bases, with 18 bases between them. CDR3 protein: CASSIFGRGPNEKLFF. For the CDR3, the DNA is TGTGCCAGCAGTATCTTTGGACGGGGGCCAAATGAAAAACTGTTTTTT.

This chain links TRBV5-6 with TRBJ2-2; D remains unclear. The CDR3 has 10 residues. The V gene lost 4 bases and the J gene lost 10 bases, with 5 bases spanning the gap. Germline V CDR1 and CDR2: SGHDT, YYEEEE. CDR3 in amino acids: CASSGTELFF. The CDR3, as DNA: TGTGCCAGCAGCGGTACGGAGCTGTTTTTT.

V is TRBV9 and J is TRBJ2-7; 8 bases are shared with TRBD2. The junction had 4 bases not matched to a gene; V was cut back by 4 bases and J by 1 base. The germline gives CDR1 SGDLS, CDR2 YYNGEE. The CDR3 sequence is 14 residues long. CDR3 region: CASSPGGTSYEQYF. The DNA of the CDR3 is TGTGCCAGCAGCCCGGGGGGGACTTCCTACGAGCAGTACTTC.

The genes are TRBV7-6 and TRBJ2-1; D call uncertain. The length of the CDR3 is 13 residues. The V gene lost 5 bases and the J gene lost 4 bases, with 9 bases spanning the gap. Germline CDR1 and CDR2: SGHVS and FNYEAQ. The CDR3 region is CASSLTLYNEQFF. DNA for the CDR3: TGTGCCAGCAGCCTTACATTGTACAATGAGCAGTTCTTC.

The V gene is TRBV6-1, the J gene TRBJ2-5, with 8 nucleotides matching TRBD1. V trimming: 5 bases; J trimming: 2 bases; junction bases outside the gene matches: 4. The CDR3 consists of 14 residues. Germline CDR1 and CDR2: MNHNS and SASEGT. The CDR3 region is CASSPGGQQETQYF. CDR3 in DNA: TGTGCCAGCAGTCCAGGGGGCCAGCAAGAGACCCAGTACTTC.

The rearrangement links TRBV29-1 to TRBJ1-4; D call uncertain. The CDR3 is made up of 13 amino acids. Germline CDR1 reads SQVTM; CDR2 reads ANQGSEA. Trimming cost V 4 bases and J 7 bases, with 13 bases left between them. The CDR3 DNA follows: TGCAGCGTTGCGTGGAGGGAGGGTGAAAAACTGTTTTTT. This encodes CSVAWREGEKLFF.

The chain is built from TRBV30 and TRBJ1-3; tentative D call: TRBD1 (5 bases). The germline V and J ends were trimmed by 4 bases and 4 bases, with 11 bases remaining between them. CDR3 length equals 13 residues. Germline-derived CDR1 and CDR2 are GTSNPN and SVGIG (reference sequence). The CDR3 nucleotides read TGTGCCTGGAAGGGAGGGGTAGGAAACACCATATATTTT. It yields the protein CAWKGGVGNTIYF.